Each of the 9 T cell receptor beta chains below was sequenced from the same sample in a study of OX40 agonist ivuxolimab in advanced cancers. Libraries were prepared by immunoSEQ multiplex PCR; TCRdb keeps only in-frame clonotypes and omits some of them. The data show around 80,000 clones, roughly 94% seen once. Here the sequenced sample was CD4+ or CD8+ T cells sorted from blood, taken in a trial of the OX40 agonist ivuxolimab. These receptor sequences come from an adult with an advanced solid tumor such as melanoma, head and neck, liver or kidney cancer.

The chain couples TRBV6-9 to TRBJ2-7; a weak D match, TRBD2 (5 bases). V lost 4 bases and J 6 bases, leaving 16 bases between the germline ends. Germline lookup yields CDR1 MNHGY and CDR2 SVAAGI. This CDR3 comprises 14 residues. The CDR3 DNA sequence: TGTGCCAGCAGTTTTCACTTGAGGGTTGGCGAGCAGTACTTC. Translated: CASSFHLRVGEQYF.

The chain combines TRBV9 with TRBJ2-7; TRBD1 aligns across 8 bases. CDR1 and CDR2 (germline): SGDLS, YYNGEE. CDR3 size: 14 residues. J gave up 2 bases and V 3 bases, and 4 bases lay outside the gene matches. CDR3 nucleotide sequence: TGTGCCAGCAGCGCCCGGGACAGGCCCTACGAGCAGTACTTC. Translation gives CASSARDRPYEQYF.

The chain recombines TRBV4-1 with TRBJ1-1; D gene ambiguous. Germline loops: CDR1 MGHRA, CDR2 YSYEKL. The CDR3 consists of 14 residues. Trimming took off 0 bases at V and 5 bases at J, with 10 bases between the two ends. CDR3 in amino acids: CASSQERWATEAFF. CDR3 DNA sequence: TGCGCCAGCAGCCAAGAGAGGTGGGCTACTGAAGCTTTCTTT.

The chain couples TRBV7-6 to TRBJ2-7; D is unclear. Germline V lookup: CDR1 SGHVS, CDR2 FNYEAQ. The V end lost 1 base, the J end lost 6 bases, and 10 bases lay between the germline ends. The CDR3 consists of 13 residues. CDR3 DNA sequence: TGTGCCAGCAGCTTAGGAGTGATAGGCGAGCAGTACTTC. This codes for CASSLGVIGEQYF.

This chain uses TRBV4-1 with TRBJ2-5; D is ambiguous. Germline CDR1 MGHRA, CDR2 YSYEKL. V was cut by 1 base and J by 5 bases, with 14 bases left in between. The CDR3 spans 15 residues. The CDR3 loop is CASSQVLGGWETQYF. The CDR3 DNA follows: TGCGCCAGCAGCCAAGTTCTCGGTGGGTGGGAGACCCAGTACTTC.

The chain uses TRBV5-6 and TRBJ2-7; 9 nucleotides match TRBD1. The ends lost 3 bases at V and 9 bases at J; junction bases unmatched: 4. This CDR3 spans 12 amino acids. The germline V gene has CDR1 SGHDT and CDR2 YYEEEE. The CDR3 DNA sequence: TGTGCCAGCAGCTACAGGGGGCGGGGGCAGTACTTC. Translated, it gives CASSYRGRGQYF. The whole variable domain, remainder taken from reference TRBV5-6 and TRBJ2-7, is DAGVTQSPTHLIKTRGQQVTLRCSPKSGHDTVSWYQQALGQGPQFIFQYYEEEERQRGNFPDRFSGHQFPNYSSELNVNALLLGDSALYLCASSYRGRGQYFGPGTRLTVT.

The chain employs TRBV19 and TRBJ1-1, with D uncertain. The CDR3 totals 16 residues. Germline values: CDR1 LNHDA, CDR2 SQIVND (reference sequence). Trimming left V 2 bases short and J 0 bases short, with 13 bases between. CDR3 protein: CASSIQAGYMNTEAFF. The CDR3 coding sequence is TGTGCCAGTAGTATACAGGCCGGGTACATGAACACTGAAGCTTTCTTT. Combining the CDR3 with reference TRBV19 and TRBJ1-1 gives the whole variable domain DGGITQSPKYLFRKEGQNVTLSCEQNLNHDAMYWYRQDPGQGLRLIYYSQIVNDFQKGDIAEGYSVSREKKESFPLTVTSAQKNPTAFYLCASSIQAGYMNTEAFFGQGTRLTVV.

The rearrangement uses TRBV21-1 and TRBJ1-1; the table's TRBD1 call for D was not verified on the DNA. TRBV21-1 is annotated as a pseudogene. The CDR3 runs to 18 residues. The CDR3 DNA sequence: TGTGCCAGCAGCAATAGCTGGACAGGGGGCGGGAAGAACACTGAAGCTTTCTTT. Translation gives CASSNSWTGGGKNTEAFF.

V and J are TRBV9 and TRBJ1-2; 8 nucleotides line up with TRBD1. CDR1 and CDR2 from the germline V gene are SGDLS and YYNGEE. J lost 8 bases, V lost 0 bases, and 6 bases had no gene match. CDR3 size: 14 residues. The CDR3: CASSVGRTGQGYTF. DNA of the CDR3: TGTGCCAGCAGCGTAGGGCGGACAGGGCAAGGCTACACCTTC.